This T cell receptor (beta chain) was identified in a study of blood T cell repertoires in COVID-19. The wider study: COVID-19 samples, acute and convalescent, were from the United States, Italy and Spain.

CDR3 length: 13 residues. Trimming stripped 6 bases from V and 6 bases from J, with 14 bases between. Per germline, CDR1 LNHDA and CDR2 SQIVND (reference sequence). In the original analysis: Reference gene primer amplification gave estimated nucleated cell counts. Measured with immunoSEQ multiplex PCR; TCRdb has only the in-frame clones, and not every one. The V and J calls and clone size come from that table; D and trimming were worked out from the DNA. Of 50,000 to 75,000 clones listed, nearly 95% are singletons. This chain joins TRBV19 and TRBJ2-5; weak D call: TRBD1 (6 bases). The sequence was obtained from a man in his fifties or sixties with active COVID-19. Sequencing input: peripheral blood. The CDR3 DNA reads TGTGCCAGTAGCCCCCAGGGGCGGAAGACCCAGTACTTC. This codes for CASSPQGRKTQYF.